A selection of T cell receptor beta chains follows, all from one sample in a study of OX40 agonist ivuxolimab in advanced cancers. Produced via immunoSEQ multiplex PCR; TCRdb's table is partial and in-frame only. The sample holds around 79,000 clones, around nine tenths seen once. Sequences were derived from CD4+ or CD8+ T cells sorted from blood, sampled in a trial of the OX40 agonist ivuxolimab. These receptors were collected from an adult with an advanced solid tumor such as melanoma, head and neck, liver or kidney cancer. CDR3s include the opening cysteine and the closing phenylalanine or tryptophan. The D gene is left open where the match is weak. The size field is filled for only some rows; it gives once, few, many or a size class.

size	V	J	D	DNA	CDR3
.	TRBV18	TRBJ2-7	TRBD1	TGTGCCAGCTCACCACCGGGACAGAATTACGAGCAGTACTTC	CASSPPGQNYEQYF
.	TRBV9	TRBJ2-7	.	TGTGCCAGCAGCGCAATCAGTGGGGTTGGCGAGCAGTACTTC	CASSAISGVGEQYF
.	TRBV7-7	TRBJ2-1	.	TGTGCTAGCAGCTTAGAACAGGGCTCCTACAATGAGCAGTTCTTC	CASSLEQGSYNEQFF
.	TRBV19	TRBJ1-5	.	TGTGCCAGTAGTATAGGTTTCGATTCGACAGCTAGCAATCAGCCCCAGCATTTT	CASSIGFDSTASNQPQHF
.	TRBV18	TRBJ2-7	TRBD2	TGTGCCAGCTCACCACCGGGACTAGCGGGTTCCTCCTACGAGCAGTACTTC	CASSPPGLAGSSYEQYF
.	TRBV2	TRBJ2-5	.	TGTGCCAGCAGTGGAGGAATTTTATACCAAGAGACCCAGTACTTC	CASSGGILYQETQYF
.	TRBV5-4	TRBJ2-1	.	TGTGCCAGCAGCTCCGGGACCTCGGTTGGGTGGGATGAGCAGTTCTTC	CASSSGTSVGWDEQFF
.	TRBV4-1	TRBJ2-1	.	TGCGCCAGCAGCCGCTCAGGGGGGAGCTCCTACAATGAGCAGTTCTTC	CASSRSGGSSYNEQFF
.	TRBV30	TRBJ1-1	.	TGTGCCTGGAGTATGCAGGGCCCCACTGAAGCTTTCTTT	CAWSMQGPTEAFF
.	TRBV6-6	TRBJ2-7	.	TGTGCCAGCAGCCCCGCAGGACTAGAGCAGTACTTC	CASSPAGLEQYF
once	TRBV2	TRBJ2-7	.	TGTGCCAGCAGTGAGTATGAGGAGCAGTACTTC	CASSEYEEQYF
.	TRBV7-9	TRBJ2-4	.	TGTGCCAGCAGCTTAAGGGTAGACATTCAGTACTTC	CASSLRVDIQYF
.	TRBV6-5	TRBJ2-7	TRBD2	TGTGCCAGCAGGGTAGCGGGAACAACCCTACGCGAGCAGTACTTC	CASRVAGTTLREQYF
.	TRBV23-1	TRBJ2-5	TRBD1	TGCGCCAGCAGTCCGCTACGGGACAGGGGGAGGGAGACCCAGTACTTC	CASSPLRDRGRETQYF
.	TRBV28	TRBJ2-5	.	TGTGCCAGCAGCGGTTCCACCTTGAAGCAAGAGACCCAGTACTTC	CASSGSTLKQETQYF
once	TRBV11-2	TRBJ2-4	.	TGTGCCAGCAGCTTGGACAGGGAGGGGAACATTCAGTACTTC	CASSLDREGNIQYF
.	TRBV27	TRBJ2-7	TRBD1	TGTGCCAGCAGTTCCGGGACAGGACCAGGGGAGCAGTACTTC	CASSSGTGPGEQYF
.	TRBV18	TRBJ2-7	.	TGTGCCAGCTCAGCCGGGACAAAGACTTACGAGCAGTACTTC	CASSAGTKTYEQYF
.	TRBV5-6	TRBJ2-7	.	TGTGCCAGCAGCCTGCTGGGACCCGACTCGGCCTACGAGCAGTACTTC	CASSLLGPDSAYEQYF
.	TRBV5-4	TRBJ2-7	.	TGTGCCAGCAGCCATAGCTACGAGCAGTACTTC	CASSHSYEQYF
.	TRBV13	TRBJ1-2	.	TGTGCCAGCAGCTTAGGCAGGGGATGGGGCTACACCTTC	CASSLGRGWGYTF
.	TRBV19	TRBJ2-2	.	TGTGCCAGTAGTATAGATGTGTTGGGGGAGCTGTTTTTT	CASSIDVLGELFF
.	TRBV6-1	TRBJ2-3	.	TGTGCCAGCAGTGACAGGGTTGGTACGCAGTATTTT	CASSDRVGTQYF
.	TRBV29-1	TRBJ1-4	.	TGCAGCGTTGAAGATCTAGACCCAGGCAATGAAAAACTGTTTTTT	CSVEDLDPGNEKLFF
.	TRBV19	TRBJ2-7	.	TGTGCCAGTAGTACCAATACCCCACCCCGCTACGAGCAGTACTTC	CASSTNTPPRYEQYF